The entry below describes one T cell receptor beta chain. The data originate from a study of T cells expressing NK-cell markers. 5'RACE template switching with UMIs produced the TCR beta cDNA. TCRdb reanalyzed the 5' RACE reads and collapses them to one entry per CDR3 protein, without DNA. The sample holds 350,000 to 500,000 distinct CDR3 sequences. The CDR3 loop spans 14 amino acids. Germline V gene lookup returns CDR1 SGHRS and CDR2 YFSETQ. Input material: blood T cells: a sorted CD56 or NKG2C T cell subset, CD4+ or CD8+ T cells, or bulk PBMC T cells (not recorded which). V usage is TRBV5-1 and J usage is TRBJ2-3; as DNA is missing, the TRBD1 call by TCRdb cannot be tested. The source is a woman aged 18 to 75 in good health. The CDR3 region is CASSLGTGPDTQYF.